This TCR beta chain was identified in a study of blood T cell repertoires in COVID-19. In the original analysis: Reference gene primers were amplified, and this amplification served to estimate nucleated cell counts. Profiled with immunoSEQ multiplex PCR; TCRdb holds only in-frame clones, not every one. V and J calls and clone size are as listed in that table; D and trimming were resolved from the DNA. The sample consists of about 270,000 clones, around nine tenths of them appearing once. Sequencing was carried out using peripheral blood. The clonotype originates from a man in his forties or fifties with active or convalescent COVID-19.

The CDR3 loop is CAWRASPSGRGSGELFF. In DNA, the CDR3 is TGTGCCTGGAGAGCCTCCCCTAGCGGGAGGGGTTCCGGGGAGCTGTTTTTT. This sequence joins TRBV30 and TRBJ2-2; 12 bases fit TRBD2. The CDR3 length is 17 residues. Germline CDR1 and CDR2: GTSNPN and SVGIG (reference sequence). The V segment lost 3 bases and the J segment 6 bases; nucleotides outside the gene matches: 11.